The present T cell receptor (beta chain) was sequenced within a study of T cell responses to AZD1222 COVID-19 vaccine. The protocol was immunoSEQ multiplex PCR, while the TCRdb copy is restricted to in-frame clones and leaves out a portion. In the table there are 120,000 or so clones, about 87% of which are singletons. This clone was seen just once. Antigen: not known. Points from the study as a whole: Dominant CD4 TCR responses targeted spike regions 160-218 and 743-854.

The material sequenced was peripheral blood, taken on day 0 of AZD1222 vaccination. The sequence came from an adult in good health.

The CDR3 region is CASRPGQGNYGYTF. The CDR3 region has the DNA TGTGCCAGCAGGCCGGGACAGGGTAACTATGGCTACACCTTC. The rearrangement links TRBV28 to TRBJ1-2; the match to TRBD1 covers 9 bases. The CDR3 totals 14 residues. V was clipped by 6 bases and J by 1 base; unmatched bases: 3. The germline CDR1 and CDR2 sequences are MDHEN and SYDVKM.